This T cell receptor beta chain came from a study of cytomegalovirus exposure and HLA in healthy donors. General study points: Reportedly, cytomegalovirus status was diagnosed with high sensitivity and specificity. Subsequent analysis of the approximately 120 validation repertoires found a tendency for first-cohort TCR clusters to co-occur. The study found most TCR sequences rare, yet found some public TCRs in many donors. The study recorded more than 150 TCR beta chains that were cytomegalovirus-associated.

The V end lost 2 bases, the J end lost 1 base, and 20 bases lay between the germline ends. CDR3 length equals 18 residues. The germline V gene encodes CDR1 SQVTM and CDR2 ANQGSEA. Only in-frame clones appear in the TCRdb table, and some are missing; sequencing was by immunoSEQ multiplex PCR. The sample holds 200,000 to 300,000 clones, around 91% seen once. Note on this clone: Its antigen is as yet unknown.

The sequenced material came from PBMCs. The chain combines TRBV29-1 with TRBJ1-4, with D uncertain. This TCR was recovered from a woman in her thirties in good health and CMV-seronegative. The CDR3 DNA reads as TGCAGCGTTGAAAAGTGGCACGTGGGGTGCATAACTAATGAAAAACTGTTTTTT. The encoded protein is CSVEKWHVGCITNEKLFF.